These 11 T cell receptor beta chains were sequenced from one sample in a study of neurological immune-mediated disorders. TCRdb fed the 5' RACE reads into MiXCR, producing one record per CDR3 protein. This table holds 50,000 to 60,000 distinct CDR3 sequences, more than 3% found once. What was sequenced was CD4+ T cells from blood. The receptor source for this set is a woman in her forties with multiple sclerosis.

This clonotype was detected ten times or more. The chain couples TRBV6-1 to TRBJ1-5; 7 bases are shared with TRBD1. From germline, CDR1 is MNHNS and CDR2 SASEGT. This CDR3 spans 14 amino acids. Losses at the gene ends were 4 bases for V and 11 bases for J; bases not matched to a gene: 11. CDR3: CASSASQGRLAQHF. CDR3 DNA sequence: TGTGCCAGCAGTGCCTCACAGGGGCGGCTTGCCCAGCATTTT.

This clonotype came up many times. V is TRBV9 and J is TRBJ2-7; a possible D gene is TRBD2 (6 bases). The germline V gene has CDR1 SGDLS and CDR2 YYNGEE. The CDR3 is 14 residues long. V lost 2 bases, J lost 3 bases, and 12 bases lay in between. CDR3 sequence (DNA): TGTGCCAGCAGCGTCGGGCAGGGACTCTACGAGCAGTACTTC. Its translation is CASSVGQGLYEQYF.

This clonotype was recorded many times. V and J are TRBV11-2 and TRBJ2-2; possible D gene TRBD1, 5 bases. Trimming removed 2 bases at V and 10 bases at J, with 8 bases between. The length of the CDR3 is 12 residues. The germline CDR1 and CDR2 sequences are SGHAT and FQNNGV. The CDR3 nucleotides are TGTGCCAGCAGCTTAAATGGACAGGAGCTGTTTTTT. Translated: CASSLNGQELFF.

This clonotype has ten or more counts. CDR3 region: CASSRTQGRKDTQYF. CDR3 nucleotide sequence: TGTGCCAGCAGCCGCACCCAGGGAAGGAAGGATACGCAGTATTTT. This chain joins TRBV7-9 and TRBJ2-3, with D perhaps matching TRBD1 (5 bases). Deletions cut 5 bases from V and 6 bases from J, with 18 bases between. Germline V gene sequence: CDR1 SEHNR, CDR2 FQNEAQ (reference sequence). The CDR3 has 15 amino acids. The whole variable domain, filled in from reference TRBV7-9 and TRBJ2-3, reads DTGVSQNPRHKITKRGQNVTFRCDPISEHNRLYWYRQTLGQGPEFLTYFQNEAQLEKSRLLSDRFSAERPKGSFSTLEIQRTEQGDSAMYLCASSRTQGRKDTQYFGPGTRLTVL.

This clonotype was picked up many times. The gene calls are TRBV11-2 and TRBJ1-6; 8 bases are shared with TRBD1. In germline, CDR1 is SGHAT, CDR2 FQNNGV. The ends lost 6 bases at V and 7 bases at J; junction bases unmatched: 11. The CDR3 spans 16 residues. CDR3 coding DNA: TGTGCCAGCAGGCATTACCGGGACAGGACCAATTCACCCCTCCACTTT. Protein sequence: CASRHYRDRTNSPLHF.

This clonotype was observed many times. CDR3 loop: CASSTRQVSNQPQHF. CDR3 in DNA: TGTGCCAGTAGTACCAGACAGGTTAGCAATCAGCCCCAGCATTTT. This chain connects TRBV19 to TRBJ1-5; D is perhaps TRBD1 (6 bases). Looked up from germline, CDR1 is LNHDA and CDR2 is SQIVND (reference sequence). The CDR3 contains 15 residues. Trimming removed 4 bases from V and 0 bases from J, with 10 bases in between.

At least ten counts were recorded for this clonotype. The V and J genes are TRBV12-3 or TRBV12-4 and TRBJ2-3; 7 bases line up with TRBD2. With V trimmed by 7 bases and J by 0 bases, 1 base remained unmatched. The CDR3 is 13 amino acids. Here the CDR3 DNA reads TGTGCCAGCATGCGGGGGAGCACAGATACGCAGTATTTT. The encoded protein is CASMRGSTDTQYF.

There are many counts of this clonotype. The rearrangement joins TRBV3-1 to TRBJ2-3; D might be TRBD1 (6 bases). This CDR3 region has 14 residues. Trimming shortened V by 3 bases and J by 2 bases, and 9 bases separated the two germline ends. The germline V gene encodes CDR1 LGHDT and CDR2 YNNKEL (reference sequence). The CDR3 sequence is CASSHTGSTDTQYF. In DNA form, the CDR3 reads TGTGCCAGCAGCCACACAGGGTCCACAGATACGCAGTATTTT.

The table lists this clonotype with many counts. This chain links TRBV24-1 with TRBJ2-1, with D tentatively TRBD1 (5 bases). The germline V gene encodes CDR1 KGHDR and CDR2 SFDVKD. The CDR3 runs 14 residues. Trimming took 1 base from V and 4 from J, leaving 7 bases between them. CDR3 in DNA: TGTGCCACCAGTGATTTTAGACAGTACAATGAGCAGTTCTTC. Translating gives CATSDFRQYNEQFF.

This clonotype was picked up many times. The rearrangement links TRBV20-1 to TRBJ2-5; D is uncertain. This CDR3 spans 13 amino acids. CDR1 and CDR2 (germline): DFQATT, SNEGSKA (reference sequence). Trimming cost V 1 base and J 4 bases, with 10 bases left between them. The CDR3 nucleotides read TGCAGTGCTAGAGGTCCGGTAGGAGAGACCCAGTACTTC. Translating it yields CSARGPVGETQYF.

This clonotype was counted at least ten times. The V gene is TRBV10-3, the J gene TRBJ2-5, with D unresolved. The CDR3 loop spans 15 amino acids. Between the trimmed V and J ends, which lost 0 bases and 5 bases, there was a span of 13 bases. Germline V gives CDR1 ENHRY, CDR2 SYGVKD. The CDR3, as DNA: TGTGCCATCAGTGAGTCAGGCCTAGGAAAGGAGACCCAGTACTTC. Translated, it gives CAISESGLGKETQYF.